This T cell receptor beta chain was recorded in a study of neurological immune-mediated disorders (dated by TCRdb to about 2019). Regarding the complete study: Among the roughly 35 multiple sclerosis patients, relapsing-remitting MS accounted for around 30 and secondary progressive MS accounted for 3. Using UMI-based sequencing, the study compared peripheral blood TCR-beta repertoires from patients with HTLV-I-associated myelopathy (HAM/TSP), patients with multiple sclerosis, and healthy controls. The cohort comprised 68 subjects: roughly 15 HAM/TSP patients, approximately 34 multiple sclerosis patients and about 20 healthy controls. The approximately 96 TCR-beta libraries covered PBMC samples along with longitudinal samples, technical triplicates, and paired sorted CD4+ and CD8+ T-cell subsets. Overall study results and their limits: TCR clonal expansion was highest in HAM/TSP patients and lowest in MS patients, with MS patients falling below even healthy controls. The MS cluster was not associated with any clinical or MRI features, and the authors stated that larger cohorts are needed. Repertoires from 18 of 34 MS patients were grouped by phylogenetic analysis into a cluster of related CDR3 sequences, suggesting a possible repertoire-level signature. No identical CDR3 amino acid sequences were found to be shared among expanded clones across subjects, suggesting that TCR-beta repertoires were private in all groups.

This clonotype was picked up a small number of times. The antigen it recognizes is unknown. No base-level quality is on record; no much larger clone is a single base apart. cDNA was synthesized by template-switch 5'RACE using a primer with a 10-nucleotide random unique molecular identifier that tagged each TCR transcript. Every sequencing run covered 15-18 subjects and yielded more than 200 million TCR-beta sequences. The RNeasy kit was used for extraction of total RNA. The KAPA Real-time Library Amplification kit was used to amplify TCR-beta VDJ regions with primers for the TCR constant region and the 5'RACE anchor. A first PCR added sample indexes and Illumina adaptors, after which a second PCR increased the library yield. The roughly 650 bp TCR product was size-selected on a 2% E-gel SizeSelection system after Ampure bead purification. Library quality was checked on a Bioanalyzer, concentration was measured with Qubit, and libraries were quantified with the Kapa Library Quantification kit before pooling. An Illumina HiSeq 2500 sequenced the libraries paired-end 2 x 150 bp. To increase sequence diversity, 25-30% phiX was spiked into each library pool. Per the authors' processing: The quality-filtered reads were processed with the UMI-based MiGEC pipeline, whose error correction step removed more than 75% of the raw TCR sequences. VDJ genes were aligned to IMGT germline references, and clonotypes were defined by unique CDR3 amino acid sequence plus V-J genes. Clonal expansion, Shannon diversity and CDR3 relatedness were evaluated with VDJtools (CalcPairwiseDistances, ClusterSamples), while phylogenetic trees were built in CLCbio workbench. Expanded clones were defined as having at least 8 unique UMIs, based on coefficient-of-variation modelling across technical triplicates. Starting from the raw public reads, TCRdb applied fastp trimming at Q25, assembled clones with MiXCR and retained in-frame beta chains. Every CDR3 protein is listed once, alongside the most common genes and DNA of its rows. TCRdb's processing, not the authors' own work, is the source of the V and J calls. Here the sample has 24,000 or so distinct CDR3 sequences; roughly 2.5% occur a single time. Of the sample, roughly 2.5% falls within the top ten clones.

For unsorted PBMC libraries, 2 million PBMCs were used after storage in RNAlater at -80 degrees C until RNA extraction. Multiple sclerosis patients were enrolled in a US clinical protocol evaluating disease progression by magnetic resonance imaging. Peripheral blood was subjected to Ficoll-Hypaque density gradient centrifugation to isolate PBMCs, which were then cryopreserved in liquid nitrogen. The TCR sequence derives from a woman aged 45 to 65 with multiple sclerosis. The sample taken for sequencing was PBMCs.

This receptor has the CDR3 CSAGEPPHEQFF. The DNA sequence is as follows: TGCAGTGCAGGGGAACCCCCTCATGAGCAGTTCTTC. This chain is built from TRBV20-1 and TRBJ2-1; the D gene is possibly TRBD1, with 5 bases matching. The V end loses 6 bases and the J end loses 8 bases, and a stretch of 14 bases separates them. Counted from cysteine to phenylalanine, this CDR3 has 12 amino acids. The DNA shown is the 36-base CDR3, in frame from base 1. Reading the germline V gene (reference sequence) gives CDR1 DFQATT and CDR2 SNEGSKA.